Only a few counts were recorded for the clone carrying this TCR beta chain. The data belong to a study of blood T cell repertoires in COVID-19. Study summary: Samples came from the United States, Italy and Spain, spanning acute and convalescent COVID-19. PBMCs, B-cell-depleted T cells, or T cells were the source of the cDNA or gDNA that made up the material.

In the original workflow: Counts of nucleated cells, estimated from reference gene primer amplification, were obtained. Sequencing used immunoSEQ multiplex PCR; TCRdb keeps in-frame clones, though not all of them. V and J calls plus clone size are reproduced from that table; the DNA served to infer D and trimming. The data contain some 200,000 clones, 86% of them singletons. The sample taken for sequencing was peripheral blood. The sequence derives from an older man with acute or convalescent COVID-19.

For the CDR3, the DNA is TGTGTCAGAAGCCAGGGGTTAGGGACAGGGTTTGAAACTGAAGCTTTCTTT. Protein: CVRSQGLGTGFETEAFF. The rearrangement links TRBV7-5 to TRBJ1-1; no check of the table's D call, TRBD1, against the DNA was made. TRBV7-5 is a pseudogene segment. The CDR3 covers 17 residues.